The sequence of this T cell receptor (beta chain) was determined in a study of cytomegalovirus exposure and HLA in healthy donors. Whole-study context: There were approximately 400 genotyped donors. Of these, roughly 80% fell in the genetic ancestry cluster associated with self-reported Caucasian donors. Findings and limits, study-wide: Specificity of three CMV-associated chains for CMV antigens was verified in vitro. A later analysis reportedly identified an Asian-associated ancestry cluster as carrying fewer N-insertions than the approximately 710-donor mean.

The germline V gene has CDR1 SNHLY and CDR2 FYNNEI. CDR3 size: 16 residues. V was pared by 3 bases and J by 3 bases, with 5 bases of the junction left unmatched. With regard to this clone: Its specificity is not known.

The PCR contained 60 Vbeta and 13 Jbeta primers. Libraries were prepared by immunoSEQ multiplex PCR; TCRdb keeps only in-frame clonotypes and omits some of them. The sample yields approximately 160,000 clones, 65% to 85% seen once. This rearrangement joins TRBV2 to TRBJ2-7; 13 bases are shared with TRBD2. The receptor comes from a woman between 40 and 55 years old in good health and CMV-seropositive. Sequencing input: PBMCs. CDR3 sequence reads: CASSDTSGGAFYEQYF. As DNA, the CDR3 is TGTGCCAGCAGTGACACTAGCGGGGGGGCCTTCTACGAGCAGTACTTC.